The 9 T cell receptor beta chains given below trace back to one sample, sequenced in a study of T cells in women clearing cervical HPV infection. TCRdb keeps only in-frame clones here, not all; method: immunoSEQ multiplex PCR. There are tens of thousands of clones in the sample, with 1.5% to 2% held by the top ten. Sequencing used blood buffy coat. These receptors came from a woman aged 18 to 75 with a cervical HPV16 infection that either progressed to CIN3+ or cleared (not recorded which).

Worth noting for this clone: The CDR3 extends 3 residues past the end of the read, so its final part is completed from the germline J gene. The gene calls are TRBV28 and TRBJ1-5, with TRBD1 identical over 9 bases. The CDR3 is made up of 14 amino acids. V was pared by 10 bases and J by 6 bases, with 10 bases of the junction left unmatched. CDR1 MDHEN and CDR2 SYDVKM come from the germline V gene. CDR3 loop: CATGGGTGFQPQHF. The sequenced CDR3 bases are TGTGCCACCGGGGGGGGGACAGGGTTTCAGCCC.

With regard to this clone: The CDR3 is cut off 3 residues early in the read; its end comes from the germline J gene. This chain joins TRBV30 and TRBJ1-2, with a tentative D call TRBD1 (6 bases). CDR3 size: 14 residues. Trimming stripped 7 bases from V and 4 bases from J, with 19 bases between. Germline V gives CDR1 GTSNPN, CDR2 SVGIG (reference sequence). Here the CDR3 reads CALQMDSNFYGYTF. CDR3 DNA, as far as it was read: TGTGCCTTACAGATGGACAGCAACTTCTATGGC.

As to this clone: The CDR3 extends 3 residues past the end of the read, so its final part is completed from the germline J gene. The chain is built from TRBV7-3 and TRBJ2-2, with D unresolved. V was pared by 1 base and J by 7 bases, with 7 bases between. The CDR3 consists of 13 residues. Germline CDR1 reads SGHTA; CDR2 reads FQGTGA. The sequenced CDR3 bases are TGTGCCAGCAGCTTAAGTAGGGTCGGGGAG. It yields the protein CASSLSRVGE. The whole CDR3 sequence reads CASSLSRVGELFF.

Regarding this clone: The read stops 3 residues short of the end of the CDR3; the missing end is completed from the germline J gene. The chain employs TRBV14 and TRBJ1-1; D unclear. The CDR3 contains 15 residues. CDR1 is SGHDN, CDR2 FVKESK, per germline. V lost 1 base and J 0 bases, leaving 9 bases between the germline ends. The CDR3 DNA, read in part, is TGTGCCAGCAGCCAAGTCAACTATTTGAACACTGAA. Translation gives CASSQVNYLNTE. The whole CDR3 sequence reads CASSQVNYLNTEAFF.

Comments on this clone: The read is 3 residues too short to cover the CDR3 end, so that end is filled in from the germline J gene. This chain uses TRBV20-1 with TRBJ2-3; tentative D call: TRBD1 (6 bases). The V end was cut by 0 bases, the J end by 1 base, with 17 bases between. Germline V gives CDR1 DFQATT, CDR2 SNEGSKA (reference sequence). CDR3 length equals 17 residues. The part of the CDR3 DNA that was read is TGCAGTGCTAGAGAAGGGGGAACACGCTGGGGCACAGATACG. Its translation: CSAREGGTRWGTDT. The complete CDR3 protein is CSAREGGTRWGTDTQYF.

Points on this clone: Read sequence stops 3 residues before the CDR3 end, and the germline J gene provides the missing end. The chain joins TRBV6-2 or TRBV6-3 to TRBJ1-5; 9 bases are shared with TRBD1. J gave up 2 bases and V 2 bases, and 7 bases lay outside the gene matches. The germline CDR1 and CDR2 sequences are MNHEY and SVGEGT. The CDR3 loop spans 17 amino acids. CDR3 DNA, as far as it was read: TGTGCCAGCAGTTACGTAAGGGACAGGGAACGCAATCAGCCC. Protein product: CASSYVRDRERNQP. The entire CDR3 protein reads CASSYVRDRERNQPQHF.

Regarding this clone: The read stops 3 residues short of the end of the CDR3; the missing end is completed from the germline J gene. This CDR3 is also generated by other DNA sequences in the sample. The rearrangement joins TRBV5-1 to TRBJ2-3, with D unresolved. The CDR3 length is 14 residues. Trimming removed 0 bases from V and 2 bases from J, with 7 bases in between. CDR1 and CDR2 from the germline V gene are SGHRS and YFSETQ. The CDR3 bases that were read are TGCGCCAGCAGCTTGGGACATAACACAGATACG. This gives the protein CASSLGHNTDT. The whole CDR3 protein reads CASSLGHNTDTQYF.

For this clone: The read ends 3 residues shy of where the CDR3 ends; the end is completed using the germline J gene. This chain links TRBV7-9 with TRBJ2-3; D might be TRBD1 or TRBD2, each matching 6 bases. With 5 bases removed from V and 2 bases from J, the gap between germline ends came to 14 bases. This CDR3 is 15 amino acids long. Germline CDR1 reads SEHNR; CDR2 reads FQNEAQ (reference sequence). The CDR3 sequence: CASSLSAGHTDTQYF. CDR3 bases read: TGTGCCAGCAGCCTCTCGGCGGGACACACAGATACG.

Note on this clone: The CDR3 extends 3 residues past the end of the read, so its final part is completed from the germline J gene. The chain carries TRBV19 and TRBJ2-7; D remains unclear. CDR3 length: 11 amino acids. Germline CDR1 is LNHDA and CDR2 is SQIVND (reference sequence). Trimming removed 7 bases at V and 6 bases at J, with 10 bases between. CDR3 region: CASKGPVEQYF. The DNA read from the CDR3 is TGTGCCAGTAAGGGCCCCGTCGAG.